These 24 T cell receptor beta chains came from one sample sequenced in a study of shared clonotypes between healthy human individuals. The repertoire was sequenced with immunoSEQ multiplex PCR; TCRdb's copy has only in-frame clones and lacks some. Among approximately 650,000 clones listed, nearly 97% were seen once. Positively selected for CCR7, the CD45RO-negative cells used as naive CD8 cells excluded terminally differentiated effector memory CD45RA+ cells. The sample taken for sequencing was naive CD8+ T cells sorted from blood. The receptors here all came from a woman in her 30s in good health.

This chain's CDR3 is CASSSGSTEAFF. The CDR3 bases are TGCGCCAGCAGTTCCGGGAGTACAGAAGCTTTCTTT. This sequence joins TRBV5-1 and TRBJ1-1, with D hard to call. V was cut by 5 bases and J by 8 bases, with 13 bases left in between. Germline V lookup: CDR1 SGHRS, CDR2 YFSETQ. This CDR3 has 12 amino acids.

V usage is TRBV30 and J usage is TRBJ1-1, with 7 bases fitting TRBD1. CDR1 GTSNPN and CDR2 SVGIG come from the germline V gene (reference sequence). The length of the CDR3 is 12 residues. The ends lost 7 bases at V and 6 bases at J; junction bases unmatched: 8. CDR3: CAYDRDNPEAFF. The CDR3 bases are TGTGCCTATGACAGGGATAATCCTGAAGCTTTCTTT.

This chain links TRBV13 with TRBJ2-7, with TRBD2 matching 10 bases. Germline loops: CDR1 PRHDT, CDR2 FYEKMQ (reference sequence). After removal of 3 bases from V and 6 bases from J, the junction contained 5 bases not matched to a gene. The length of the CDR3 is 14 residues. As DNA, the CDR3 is TGTGCCAGCAGCTTGGCTAGCGGGAGATCCGAGCAGTACTTC. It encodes CASSLASGRSEQYF.

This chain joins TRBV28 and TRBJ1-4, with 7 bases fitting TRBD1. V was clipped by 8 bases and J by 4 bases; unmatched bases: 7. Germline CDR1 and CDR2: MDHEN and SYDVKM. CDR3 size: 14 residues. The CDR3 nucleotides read TGTGCCAGCGTCCAGGACAGGTTTAATGAAAAACTGTTTTTT. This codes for CASVQDRFNEKLFF.

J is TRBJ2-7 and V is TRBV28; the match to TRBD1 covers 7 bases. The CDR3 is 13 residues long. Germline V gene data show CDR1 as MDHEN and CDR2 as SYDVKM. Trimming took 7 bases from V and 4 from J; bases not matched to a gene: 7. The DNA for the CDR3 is TGTGCCAGCACCCAGACAGGGTCTTACGAGCAGTACTTC. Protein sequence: CASTQTGSYEQYF.

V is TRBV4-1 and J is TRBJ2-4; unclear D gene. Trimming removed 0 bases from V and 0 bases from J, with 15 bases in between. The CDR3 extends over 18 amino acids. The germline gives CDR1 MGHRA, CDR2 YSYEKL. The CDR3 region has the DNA TGCGCCAGCAGCCAAGAGGGTCAGCCCCTATTAGCCAAAAACATTCAGTACTTC. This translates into CASSQEGQPLLAKNIQYF.

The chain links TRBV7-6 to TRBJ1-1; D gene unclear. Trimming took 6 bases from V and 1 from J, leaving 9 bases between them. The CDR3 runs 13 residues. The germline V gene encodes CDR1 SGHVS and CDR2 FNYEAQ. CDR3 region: CASRPTENTEAFF. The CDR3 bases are TGTGCCAGCAGACCAACAGAGAACACTGAAGCTTTCTTT.

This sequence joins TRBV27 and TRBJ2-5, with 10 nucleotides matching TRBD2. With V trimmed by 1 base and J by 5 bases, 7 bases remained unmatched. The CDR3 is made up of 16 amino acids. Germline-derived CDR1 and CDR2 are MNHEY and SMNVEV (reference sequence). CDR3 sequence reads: CASSLFPSGSRETQYF. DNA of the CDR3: TGTGCCAGCAGTTTATTTCCTAGCGGGAGTAGGGAGACCCAGTACTTC.

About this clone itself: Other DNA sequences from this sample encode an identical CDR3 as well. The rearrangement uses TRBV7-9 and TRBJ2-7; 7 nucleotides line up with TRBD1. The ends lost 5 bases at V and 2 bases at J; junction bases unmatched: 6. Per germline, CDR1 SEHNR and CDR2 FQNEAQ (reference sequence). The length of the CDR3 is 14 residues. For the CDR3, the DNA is TGTGCCAGCAGCCCCGGGACAGTCACCTACGAGCAGTACTTC. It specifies CASSPGTVTYEQYF. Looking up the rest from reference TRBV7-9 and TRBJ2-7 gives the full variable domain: DTGVSQNPRHKITKRGQNVTFRCDPISEHNRLYWYRQTLGQGPEFLTYFQNEAQLEKSRLLSDRFSAERPKGSFSTLEIQRTEQGDSAMYLCASSPGTVTYEQYFGPGTRLTVT.

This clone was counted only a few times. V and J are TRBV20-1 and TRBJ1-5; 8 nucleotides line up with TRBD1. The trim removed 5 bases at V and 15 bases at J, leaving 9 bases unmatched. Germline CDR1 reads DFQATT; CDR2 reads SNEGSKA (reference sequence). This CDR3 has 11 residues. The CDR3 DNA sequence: TGCAGTGCTGGCAAGGACAGGGCTAGGCATTTT. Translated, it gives CSAGKDRARHF.

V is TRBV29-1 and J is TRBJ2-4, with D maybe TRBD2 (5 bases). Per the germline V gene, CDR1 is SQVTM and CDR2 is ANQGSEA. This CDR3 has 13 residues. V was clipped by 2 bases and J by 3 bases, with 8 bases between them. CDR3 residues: CSVELADKNIQYF. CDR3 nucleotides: TGCAGCGTTGAACTAGCCGACAAAAACATTCAGTACTTC.

The CDR3 spells CASSPSSGSFPDTQYF. The CDR3 region has the DNA TGTGCCAGCAGCCCTTCTAGCGGGAGTTTTCCAGATACGCAGTATTTT. The rearrangement joins TRBV27 to TRBJ2-3, with 10 nucleotides matching TRBD2. Trimming took 6 bases from V and 4 from J; bases not matched to a gene: 10. CDR1 is MNHEY, CDR2 SMNVEV, per germline (reference sequence). CDR3 length equals 16 residues.

Here the CDR3 reads CASSLEGTGDGYTF. DNA for the CDR3: TGTGCCAGCAGCTTAGAAGGGACAGGGGATGGCTACACCTTC. This rearrangement joins TRBV11-2 to TRBJ1-2; 10 bases map to TRBD1. V lost 0 bases to trimming and J lost 6 bases; unmatched junction nucleotides: 1. This CDR3 contains 14 residues. Germline V gene sequence: CDR1 SGHAT, CDR2 FQNNGV.

The CDR3, as DNA: TGTGCCAGCAGCTTTCCGAACACTGAAGCTTTCTTT. Its protein is CASSFPNTEAFF. V usage is TRBV7-9 and J usage is TRBJ1-1; D gene unclear. Germline V gives CDR1 SEHNR, CDR2 FQNEAQ (reference sequence). The length of the CDR3 is 12 residues. Deletions cut 3 bases from V and 1 base from J, with 3 bases between.

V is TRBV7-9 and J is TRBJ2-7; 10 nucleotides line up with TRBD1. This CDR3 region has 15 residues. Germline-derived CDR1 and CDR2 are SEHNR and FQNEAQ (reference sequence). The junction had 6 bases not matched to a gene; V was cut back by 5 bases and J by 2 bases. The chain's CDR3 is CASSAGTGATYEQYF. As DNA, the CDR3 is TGTGCCAGCAGCGCTGGGACAGGGGCAACCTACGAGCAGTACTTC.

CDR3 loop: CASRSYEQYF. The CDR3 nucleotides read TGTGCCAGCAGGTCTTACGAGCAGTACTTC. J is TRBJ2-7 and V is TRBV28, with D uncertain. The V gene's germline CDR1 is MDHEN and CDR2 SYDVKM. CDR3 size: 10 residues. Trimming took 6 bases from V and 4 from J, leaving 4 bases between them.

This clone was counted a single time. The CDR3 spells CASSLEGNYGYTF. CDR3 coding DNA: TGTGCCAGCAGTTTGGAGGGTAACTATGGCTACACCTTC. The chain employs TRBV28 and TRBJ1-2; no clear D. From germline, CDR1 is MDHEN and CDR2 SYDVKM. The CDR3 has 13 amino acids. The V gene lost 3 bases and the J gene lost 1 base, with 6 bases spanning the gap.

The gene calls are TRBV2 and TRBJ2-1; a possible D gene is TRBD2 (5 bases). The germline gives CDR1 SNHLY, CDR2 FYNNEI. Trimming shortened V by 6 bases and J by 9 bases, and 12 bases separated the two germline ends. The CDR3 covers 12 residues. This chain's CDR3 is CASSPTRSEQFF. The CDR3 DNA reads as TGTGCCAGCAGCCCCACTAGATCTGAGCAGTTCTTC.

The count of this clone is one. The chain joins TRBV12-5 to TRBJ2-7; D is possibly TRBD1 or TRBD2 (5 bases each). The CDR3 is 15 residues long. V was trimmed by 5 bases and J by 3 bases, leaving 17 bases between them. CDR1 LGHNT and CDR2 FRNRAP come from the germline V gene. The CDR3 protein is CASGPPGPQNYEQYF. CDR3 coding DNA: TGTGCTAGTGGTCCCCCGGGACCGCAGAACTACGAGCAGTACTTC.

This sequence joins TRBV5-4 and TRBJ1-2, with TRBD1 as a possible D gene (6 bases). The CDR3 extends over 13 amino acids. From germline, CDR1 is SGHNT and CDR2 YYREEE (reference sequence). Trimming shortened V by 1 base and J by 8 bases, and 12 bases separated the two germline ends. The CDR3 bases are TGTGCCAGCAGCTTGAGGGGGGAATACGGCTACACCTTC. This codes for CASSLRGEYGYTF.

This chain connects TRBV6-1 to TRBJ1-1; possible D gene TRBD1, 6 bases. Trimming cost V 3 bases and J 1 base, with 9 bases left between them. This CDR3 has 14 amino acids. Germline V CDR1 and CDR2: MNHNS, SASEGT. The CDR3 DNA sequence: TGTGCCAGCAGTGAGACAGGCCCGAACACTGAAGCTTTCTTT. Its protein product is CASSETGPNTEAFF.

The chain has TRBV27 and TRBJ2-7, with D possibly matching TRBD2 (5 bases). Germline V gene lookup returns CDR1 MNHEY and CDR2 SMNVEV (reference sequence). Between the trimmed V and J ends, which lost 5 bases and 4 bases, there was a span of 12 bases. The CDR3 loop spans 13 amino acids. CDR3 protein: CASSPGIPYEQYF. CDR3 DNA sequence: TGTGCCAGCAGTCCCGGGATACCATACGAGCAGTACTTC.

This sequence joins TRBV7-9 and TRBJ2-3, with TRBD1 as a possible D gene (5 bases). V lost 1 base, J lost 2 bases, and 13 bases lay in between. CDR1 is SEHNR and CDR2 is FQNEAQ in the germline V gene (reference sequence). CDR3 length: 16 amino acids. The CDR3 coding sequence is TGTGCCAGCAGCTTAGTGGGGCAAGGGGTCACAGATACGCAGTATTTT. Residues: CASSLVGQGVTDTQYF.

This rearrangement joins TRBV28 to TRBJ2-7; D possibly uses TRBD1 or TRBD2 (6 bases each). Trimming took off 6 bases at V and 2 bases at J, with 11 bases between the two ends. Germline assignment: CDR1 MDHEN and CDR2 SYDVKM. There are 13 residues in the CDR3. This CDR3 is CASRTGATYEQYF. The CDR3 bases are TGTGCCAGCAGAACGGGGGCCACCTACGAGCAGTACTTC.